This is a list of T cell receptor beta chains from one sample in a study of siplizumab effects on memory and regulatory T cells. TCRdb keeps only in-frame clones here, not all; method: immunoSEQ multiplex PCR. The table has under 110,000 clones, 92% seen once. The sample consisted of non-Treg CD4+ T cells sorted from blood. These receptors came from a human donor in good health. CDR3s include the opening cysteine and the closing phenylalanine or tryptophan. D genes are given only for firm matches. Not all rows give a size; the values are once, few, many and, for expanded clones, a class.

j_call clone_size v_call d_call cdr3_aa cdr3_nt
TRBJ2-3 NA TRBV7-7 NA CASSLASGPTDTQYF TGTGCTAGCAGCTTAGCGAGCGGTCCCACAGATACGCAGTATTTT
TRBJ2-7 NA TRBV10-3 NA CAISEPDATYEQYF TGTGCCATCAGTGAGCCCGACGCAACCTACGAGCAGTACTTC
TRBJ1-1 NA TRBV14 NA CASSQFLQIDEAFF TGTGCCAGCAGCCAATTCCTACAGATCGATGAAGCTTTCTTT
TRBJ2-1 NA TRBV5-4 NA CASSAPPAVPDNEQFF TGTGCCAGCAGCGCCCCCCCGGCGGTCCCTGACAATGAGCAGTTCTTC
TRBJ2-7 NA TRBV5-1 NA CASRRQEGPYEQYF TGCGCCAGCAGAAGACAGGAGGGCCCTTACGAGCAGTACTTC
TRBJ1-5 NA TRBV28 TRBD1 CASTKTGGRQPQHF TGTGCCAGCACCAAAACAGGGGGTCGGCAGCCCCAGCATTTT
TRBJ1-3 NA TRBV19 NA CASSPGPGSSGNTIYF TGTGCCAGTAGTCCTGGACCGGGCTCCTCTGGAAACACCATATATTTT
TRBJ2-4 NA TRBV4-1 TRBD1 CASSPSGGQGARQNIQYF TGCGCCAGCAGCCCCAGTGGGGGACAGGGGGCAAGGCAAAACATTCAGTACTTC
TRBJ2-1 NA TRBV7-2 NA CASSLGFQGGTWEQFF TGTGCCAGCAGCTTAGGTTTTCAGGGGGGGACCTGGGAGCAGTTCTTC
TRBJ1-2 NA TRBV19 NA CASSIGGEDYGYTF TGTGCCAGTAGTATCGGGGGCGAGGACTATGGCTACACCTTC
TRBJ1-1 NA TRBV30 NA CAWRDPSMGEAFF TGTGCCTGGAGGGACCCAAGCATGGGTGAAGCTTTCTTT
TRBJ2-3 NA TRBV5-4 TRBD1 CASSSSGQGEDTQYF TGTGCCAGCAGCTCCTCAGGACAGGGAGAAGATACGCAGTATTTT
TRBJ2-3 NA TRBV30 TRBD2 CAWSAGTSGTDTQYF TGTGCCTGGAGTGCCGGGACTAGCGGCACAGATACGCAGTATTTT
TRBJ2-3 NA TRBV18 NA CASSPGTSTDTQYF TGTGCCAGCTCACCGGGGACTAGCACAGATACGCAGTATTTT
TRBJ1-1 NA TRBV2 NA CASSEAHATEAFF TGTGCCAGCAGTGAAGCGCACGCGACCGAAGCTTTCTTT
TRBJ2-1 NA TRBV28 NA CASSLWEGGRGEQFF TGTGCCAGCAGTTTATGGGAAGGGGGTCGCGGTGAGCAGTTCTTC
TRBJ2-2 NA TRBV30 NA CAWSPLASLTAGELFF TGTGCCTGGAGTCCGCTAGCATCTTTGACCGCCGGGGAGCTGTTTTTT
TRBJ2-3 NA TRBV27 NA CASRSPRPLSTDTQYF TGTGCCAGCCGATCTCCGAGACCTCTCTCTACAGATACGCAGTATTTT
TRBJ1-1 NA TRBV6-1 NA CASSEGVSLEAFF TGTGCCAGCAGTGAAGGGGTCAGTCTTGAAGCTTTCTTT
TRBJ2-5 NA TRBV25-1 NA CASSVVGPPRETQYF TGTGCCAGCAGTGTCGTGGGTCCACCAAGGGAGACCCAGTACTTC
TRBJ1-5 NA TRBV2 NA CASSVGVGNQPQHF TGTGCCAGCAGTGTAGGGGTCGGCAATCAGCCCCAGCATTTT
TRBJ1-6 NA TRBV18 NA CASSPGDSPLHF TGTGCCAGCTCACCAGGGGATTCACCCCTCCACTTT
TRBJ2-2 NA TRBV28 NA CASNQGGQLTGELFF TGTGCCAGCAACCAGGGGGGACAACTAACCGGGGAGCTGTTTTTT
TRBJ2-2 NA TRBV9 TRBD1 CASSTRQGAAGELFF TGTGCCAGCAGCACAAGACAGGGGGCGGCCGGGGAGCTGTTTTTT
TRBJ2-5 NA TRBV13 TRBD1 CASSFRTGQETQYF TGTGCCAGCAGCTTTCGGACAGGGCAAGAGACCCAGTACTTC
TRBJ2-1 NA TRBV29-1 NA CSVEAGLQYNEQFF TGCAGCGTTGAAGCAGGGCTACAATACAATGAGCAGTTCTTC
TRBJ2-1 NA TRBV19 TRBD2 CASSTGVAGGLNNEQFF TGTGCCAGTAGTACCGGGGTAGCGGGAGGGCTAAACAATGAGCAGTTCTTC
TRBJ1-5 NA TRBV4-2 NA CASSRGGATRSNQPQHF TGTGCCAGCAGCCGGGGGGGGGCCACCAGGAGCAATCAGCCCCAGCATTTT
TRBJ2-1 NA TRBV11-3 TRBD1 CAQTLLGQGHNEQFF TGTGCCCAGACCTTACTCGGACAGGGCCACAATGAGCAGTTCTTC
TRBJ2-1 NA TRBV29-1 NA CSVDSQTYNEQFF TGCAGCGTTGATTCCCAGACCTACAATGAGCAGTTCTTC
TRBJ2-2 NA TRBV11-2 TRBD2 CASSTGLAGVYTGELFF TGTGCCAGCAGCACCGGACTAGCGGGAGTTTACACCGGGGAGCTGTTTTTT
TRBJ1-2 NA TRBV7-8 NA CASSLAGRRVNYGYTF TGTGCCAGCAGCTTAGCGGGACGGAGAGTAAACTATGGCTACACCTTC
TRBJ2-7 once TRBV11-3 NA CASSPPGVVYEQYF TGTGCCAGCAGCCCCCCGGGCGTAGTCTACGAGCAGTACTTC
TRBJ2-1 once TRBV5-1 NA CASSLDPGDPSYNEQFF TGCGCCAGCAGCTTGGATCCGGGCGACCCCTCCTACAATGAGCAGTTCTTC
TRBJ2-5 NA TRBV30 TRBD2 CARFWGGETQYF TGTGCCCGGTTCTGGGGGGGGGAGACCCAGTACTTC
TRBJ2-1 NA TRBV7-9 TRBD2 CASSLGLAGGDEQFF TGTGCCAGCAGCTTAGGACTAGCGGGAGGTGATGAGCAGTTCTTC
TRBJ2-7 few TRBV6-5 NA CASSTPRGRYEQYF TGTGCCAGCAGTACCCCCCGGGGGCGGTACGAGCAGTACTTC
TRBJ2-7 once TRBV2 NA CASRTVGGGSYEQYF TGTGCCAGCAGGACGGTGGGGGGTGGCTCCTACGAGCAGTACTTC
TRBJ1-2 NA TRBV5-4 TRBD1 CASSRGQGNGYTF TGTGCCAGCAGCAGGGGACAGGGGAATGGCTACACCTTC
TRBJ1-2 NA TRBV10-2 NA CASSRDRGGYTF TGCGCCAGCAGCCGGGACCGAGGTGGCTACACCTTC
TRBJ2-1 NA TRBV9 TRBD2 CASSVVRLADEQFF TGTGCCAGCAGCGTAGTTCGACTAGCCGATGAGCAGTTCTTC
TRBJ2-5 once TRBV7-2 NA CASSPQGRQETQYF TGTGCCAGCAGCCCCCAGGGGAGACAAGAGACCCAGTACTTC
TRBJ2-1 NA TRBV7-2 TRBD2 CASSYGTSDNNEQFF TGTGCCAGCAGCTACGGGACTAGCGACAACAATGAGCAGTTCTTC
TRBJ2-3 NA TRBV6-6 NA CASSYQTDTQYF TGTGCCAGCAGTTACCAGACAGATACGCAGTATTTT
TRBJ2-3 NA TRBV19 NA CASTVRGLGDTQYF TGTGCCAGCACCGTCCGGGGCTTAGGGGATACGCAGTATTTT
TRBJ2-6 NA TRBV7-2 NA CASSPGGAGANVLTF TGTGCCAGCAGCCCCGGGGGTGCTGGGGCCAACGTCCTGACTTTC
TRBJ1-2 NA TRBV19 TRBD1 CASNPQSTGSGGYTF TGTGCCAGTAATCCCCAATCGACAGGGTCGGGTGGCTACACCTTC
TRBJ2-2 NA TRBV4-2 TRBD2 CASSLGLAGGNTGELFF TGTGCCAGCAGCCTAGGACTAGCGGGGGGGAACACCGGGGAGCTGTTTTTT
TRBJ2-2 once TRBV4-1 NA CASSQAASAGELFF TGCGCCAGCAGCCAAGCAGCCTCGGCCGGGGAGCTGTTTTTT
TRBJ2-7 once TRBV6-5 TRBD1 CASSYLDRGSYEQYF TGTGCCAGCAGTTACTTGGACAGGGGAAGCTACGAGCAGTACTTC
TRBJ2-6 NA TRBV30 NA CAWANNSGANVLTF TGTGCCTGGGCAAATAACTCTGGGGCCAACGTCCTGACTTTC
TRBJ2-7 once TRBV30 NA CAWSESTGEQYF TGTGCCTGGAGTGAGTCCACCGGGGAGCAGTACTTC
TRBJ1-5 NA TRBV4-1 TRBD1 CASSQERGPGTGGLGNQPQHF TGCGCCAGCAGCCAAGAGAGGGGTCCCGGGACAGGGGGCTTAGGGAATCAGCCCCAGCATTTT
TRBJ2-3 few TRBV6-6 NA CASTRQDTQYF TGTGCCAGCACTAGGCAGGATACGCAGTATTTT